This T cell receptor (beta chain) appears in the sequencing data of a study of cytomegalovirus exposure and HLA in healthy donors. Study as a whole: Clustering assigned roughly 81% of the approximately 430 genotyped donors to the Caucasian-associated ancestry cluster.

13 Jbeta primers and 60 Vbeta primers were used for the PCR. Data came from immunoSEQ multiplex PCR; TCRdb stores just in-frame clones and leaves some out. The sample has about 160,000 clones; less than 80% are singletons. V shed 5 bases, J shed 9 bases, and the junction held 9 bases outside the gene matches. The V gene's germline CDR1 is SEHNR and CDR2 FQNEAQ (reference sequence). This CDR3 spans 16 amino acids. The sample taken for sequencing was PBMCs. The chain carries TRBV7-9 and TRBJ1-6, with 11 nucleotides matching TRBD1. The origin of this receptor is a man aged 40-50 years in good health and CMV-seronegative. DNA of the CDR3: TGTGCCAGCAGCGAAGGGACAGGGGGAGGTATTTCACCCCTCCACTTT. It specifies CASSEGTGGGISPLHF.